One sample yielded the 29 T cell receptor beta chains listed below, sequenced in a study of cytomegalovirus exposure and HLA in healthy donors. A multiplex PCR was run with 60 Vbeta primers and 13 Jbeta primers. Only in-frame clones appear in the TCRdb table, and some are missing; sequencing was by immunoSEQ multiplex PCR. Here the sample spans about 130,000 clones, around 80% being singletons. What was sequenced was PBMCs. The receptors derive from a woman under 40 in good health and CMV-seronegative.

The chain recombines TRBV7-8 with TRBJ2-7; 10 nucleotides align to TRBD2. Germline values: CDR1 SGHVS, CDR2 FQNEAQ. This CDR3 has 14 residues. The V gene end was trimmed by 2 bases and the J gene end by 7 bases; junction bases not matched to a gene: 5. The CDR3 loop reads CASSLSLAGEEQYF. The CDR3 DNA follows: TGTGCCAGCAGCTTAAGTCTAGCGGGAGAGGAGCAGTACTTC.

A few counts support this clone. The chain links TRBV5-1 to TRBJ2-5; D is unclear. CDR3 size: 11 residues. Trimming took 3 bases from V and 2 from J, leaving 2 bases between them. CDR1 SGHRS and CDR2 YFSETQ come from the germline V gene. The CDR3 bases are TGCGCCAGCAGCTCTCAAGAGACCCAGTACTTC. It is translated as CASSSQETQYF.

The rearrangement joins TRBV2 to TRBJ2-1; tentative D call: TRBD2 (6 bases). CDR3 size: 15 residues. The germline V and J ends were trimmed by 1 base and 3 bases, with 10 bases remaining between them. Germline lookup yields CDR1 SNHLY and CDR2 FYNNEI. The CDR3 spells CASSEGGAFYNEQFF. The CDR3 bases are TGTGCCAGCAGTGAAGGCGGGGCGTTCTACAATGAGCAGTTCTTC.

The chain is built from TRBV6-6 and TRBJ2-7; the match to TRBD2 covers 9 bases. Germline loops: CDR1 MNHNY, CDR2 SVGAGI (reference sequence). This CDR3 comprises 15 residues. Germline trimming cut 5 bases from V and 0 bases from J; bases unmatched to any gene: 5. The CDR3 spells CASSDLAGISYEQYF. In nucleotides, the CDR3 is TGTGCCAGCAGTGATCTAGCGGGGATCTCCTACGAGCAGTACTTC.

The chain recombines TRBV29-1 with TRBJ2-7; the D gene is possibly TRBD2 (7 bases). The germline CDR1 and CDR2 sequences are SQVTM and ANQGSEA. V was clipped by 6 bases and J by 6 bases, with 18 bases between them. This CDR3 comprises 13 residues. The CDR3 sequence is CSVRGVGGFEQYF. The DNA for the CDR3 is TGCAGCGTCCGGGGGGTGGGGGGCTTCGAGCAGTACTTC.

The CDR3 protein is CASSETGTRAQGATYGYTF. DNA for the CDR3: TGTGCCAGCAGTGAAACCGGAACCCGGGCGCAGGGGGCTACCTATGGCTACACCTTC. This chain links TRBV2 with TRBJ1-2; 8 bases map to TRBD1. This CDR3 has 19 amino acids. Germline V CDR1 and CDR2: SNHLY, FYNNEI. Trimming took 2 bases from V and 4 from J; bases not matched to a gene: 18.

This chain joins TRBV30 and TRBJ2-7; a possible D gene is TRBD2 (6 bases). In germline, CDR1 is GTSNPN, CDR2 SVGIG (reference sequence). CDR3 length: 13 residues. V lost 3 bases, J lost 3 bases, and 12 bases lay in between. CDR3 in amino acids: CAWSPGLLYEQYF. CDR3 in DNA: TGTGCCTGGAGCCCGGGACTCCTCTACGAGCAGTACTTC.

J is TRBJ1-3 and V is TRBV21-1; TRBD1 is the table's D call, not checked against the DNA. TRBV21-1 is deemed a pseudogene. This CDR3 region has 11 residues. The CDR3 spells CAQGQGNTIYF. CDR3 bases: TGTGCCCAGGGACAGGGTAACACCATATATTTT.

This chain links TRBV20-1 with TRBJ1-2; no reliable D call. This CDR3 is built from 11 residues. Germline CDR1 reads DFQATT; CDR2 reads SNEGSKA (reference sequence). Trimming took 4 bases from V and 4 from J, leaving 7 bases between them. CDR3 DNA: TGCAGTGCTACAGGAACCTATGGCTACACCTTC. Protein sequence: CSATGTYGYTF.

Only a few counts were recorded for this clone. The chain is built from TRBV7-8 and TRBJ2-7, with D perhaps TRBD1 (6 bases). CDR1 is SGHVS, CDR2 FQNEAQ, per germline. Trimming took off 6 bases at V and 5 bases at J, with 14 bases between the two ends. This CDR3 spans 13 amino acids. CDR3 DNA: TGTGCCAGCAGTACACAGGGTTTGGACGAGCAGTACTTC. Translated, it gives CASSTQGLDEQYF.

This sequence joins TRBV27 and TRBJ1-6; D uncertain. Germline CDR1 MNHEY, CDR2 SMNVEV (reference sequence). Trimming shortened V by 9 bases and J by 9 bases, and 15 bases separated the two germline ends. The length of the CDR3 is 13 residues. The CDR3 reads CASTGVFGSPLHF. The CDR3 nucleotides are TGTGCCAGTACCGGGGTCTTCGGTTCACCCCTCCACTTT.

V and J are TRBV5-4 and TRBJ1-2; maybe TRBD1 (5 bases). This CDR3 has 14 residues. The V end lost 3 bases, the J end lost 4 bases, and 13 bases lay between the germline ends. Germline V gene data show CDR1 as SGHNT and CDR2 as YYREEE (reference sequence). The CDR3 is CASSWARELYGYTF. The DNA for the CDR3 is TGTGCCAGCAGCTGGGCCAGGGAACTCTATGGCTACACCTTC.

CDR3 loop: CASSMGPGSGNTIYF. In DNA, the CDR3 is TGTGCCAGTAGTATGGGGCCCGGGTCGGGAAACACCATATATTTT. The rearrangement uses TRBV19 and TRBJ1-3; maybe TRBD1 (5 bases). V was pared by 3 bases and J by 4 bases, with 13 bases between. Germline values: CDR1 LNHDA, CDR2 SQIVND (reference sequence). The CDR3 length is 15 residues.

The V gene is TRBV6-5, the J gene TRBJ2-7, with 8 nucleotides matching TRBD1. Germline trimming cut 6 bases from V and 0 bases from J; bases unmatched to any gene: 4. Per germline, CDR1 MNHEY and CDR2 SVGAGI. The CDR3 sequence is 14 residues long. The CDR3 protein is CASRWTGSSYEQYF. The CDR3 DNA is TGTGCCAGCAGATGGACAGGGAGCTCCTACGAGCAGTACTTC.

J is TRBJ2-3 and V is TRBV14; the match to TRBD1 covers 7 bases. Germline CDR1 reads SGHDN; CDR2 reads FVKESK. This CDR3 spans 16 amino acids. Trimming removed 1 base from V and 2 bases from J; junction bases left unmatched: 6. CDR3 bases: TGTGCCAGCAGCCAAGTTAGGGACAGCTCCACAGATACGCAGTATTTT. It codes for CASSQVRDSSTDTQYF. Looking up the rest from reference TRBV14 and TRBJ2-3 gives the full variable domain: EAGVTQFPSHSVIEKGQTVTLRCDPISGHDNLYWYRRVMGKEIKFLLHFVKESKQDESGMPNNRFLAERTGGTYSTLKVQPAELEDSGVYFCASSQVRDSSTDTQYFGPGTRLTVL.

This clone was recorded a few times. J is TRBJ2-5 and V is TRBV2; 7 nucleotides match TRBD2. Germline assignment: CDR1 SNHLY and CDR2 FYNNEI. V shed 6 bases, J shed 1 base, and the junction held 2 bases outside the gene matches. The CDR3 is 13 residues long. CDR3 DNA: TGTGCCAGCAGGAGGGAGGGCCAAGAGACCCAGTACTTC. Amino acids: CASRREGQETQYF.

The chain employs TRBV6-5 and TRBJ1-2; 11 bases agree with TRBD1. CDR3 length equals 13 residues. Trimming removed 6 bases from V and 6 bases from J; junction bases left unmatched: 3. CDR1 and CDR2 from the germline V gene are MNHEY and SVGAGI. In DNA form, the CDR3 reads TGTGCCAGCAGCGGGACAGGGGGAAATGGCTACACCTTC. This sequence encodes CASSGTGGNGYTF.

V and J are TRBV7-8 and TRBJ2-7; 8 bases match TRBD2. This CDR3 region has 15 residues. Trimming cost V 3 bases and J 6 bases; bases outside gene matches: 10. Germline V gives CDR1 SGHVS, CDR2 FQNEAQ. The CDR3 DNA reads TGTGCCAGCAGCTTGGGCGGAGCGGGAGTTGCCGAGCAGTACTTC. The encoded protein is CASSLGGAGVAEQYF.

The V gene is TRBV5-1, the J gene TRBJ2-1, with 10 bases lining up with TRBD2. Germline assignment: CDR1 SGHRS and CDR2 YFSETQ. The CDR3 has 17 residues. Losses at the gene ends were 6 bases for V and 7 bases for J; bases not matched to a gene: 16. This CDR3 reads CASKQAGSGRAGNEQFF. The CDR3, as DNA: TGCGCCAGCAAACAAGCCGGGAGCGGGAGGGCCGGGAATGAGCAGTTCTTC.

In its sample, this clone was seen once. The CDR3 reads CASSVEERGSYGYTF. The CDR3 DNA is TGTGCCAGCAGCGTAGAAGAGCGGGGGAGCTATGGCTACACCTTC. V is TRBV9 and J is TRBJ1-2, with a weak D call TRBD1 (5 bases). Germline V CDR1 and CDR2: SGDLS, YYNGEE. V shed 0 bases and J shed 4 bases, with 13 bases lying between them. The CDR3 runs 15 residues. Supplemented by reference TRBV9 and TRBJ1-2, the full variable domain reads DSGVTQTPKHLITATGQRVTLRCSPRSGDLSVYWYQQSLDQGLQFLIQYYNGEERAKGNILERFSAQQFPDLHSELNLSSLELGDSALYFCASSVEERGSYGYTFGSGTRLTVV.

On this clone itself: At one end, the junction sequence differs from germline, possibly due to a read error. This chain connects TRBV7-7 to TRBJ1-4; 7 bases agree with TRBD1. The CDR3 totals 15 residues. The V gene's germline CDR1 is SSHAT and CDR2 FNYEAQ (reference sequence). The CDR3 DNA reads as TGTGCTAGCAGCTTAGGGACAGCAACTAATGAAAAACTGTTTTTT. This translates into CASSLGTATNEKLFF.

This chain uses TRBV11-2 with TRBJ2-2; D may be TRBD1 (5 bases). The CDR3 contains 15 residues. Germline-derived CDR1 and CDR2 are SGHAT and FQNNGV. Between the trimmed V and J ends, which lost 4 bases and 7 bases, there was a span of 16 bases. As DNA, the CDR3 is TGTGCCAGCAGCTCGGTTCAGGGTATGGGCGGGGAGCTGTTTTTT. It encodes CASSSVQGMGGELFF.

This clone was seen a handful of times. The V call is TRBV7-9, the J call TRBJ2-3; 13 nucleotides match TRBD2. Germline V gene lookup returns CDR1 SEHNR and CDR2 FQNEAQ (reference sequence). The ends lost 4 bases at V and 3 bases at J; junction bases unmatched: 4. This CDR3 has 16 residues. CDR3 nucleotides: TGTGCCAGCAGCTCTACTAGCGGGGGGGTAACAGATACGCAGTATTTT. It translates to CASSSTSGGVTDTQYF.

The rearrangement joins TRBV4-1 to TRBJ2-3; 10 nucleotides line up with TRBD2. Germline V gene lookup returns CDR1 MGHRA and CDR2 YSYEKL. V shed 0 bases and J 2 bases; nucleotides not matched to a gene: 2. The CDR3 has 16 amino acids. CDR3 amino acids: CASSQDLAGATDTQYF. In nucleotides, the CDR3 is TGCGCCAGCAGCCAAGATCTAGCGGGGGCCACAGATACGCAGTATTTT.

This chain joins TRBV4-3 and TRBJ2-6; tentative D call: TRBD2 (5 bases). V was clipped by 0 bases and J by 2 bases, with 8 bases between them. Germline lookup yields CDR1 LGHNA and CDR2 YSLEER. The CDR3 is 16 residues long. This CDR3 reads CASSQESGAGANVLTF. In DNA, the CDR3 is TGCGCCAGCAGCCAAGAGTCCGGGGCTGGGGCCAACGTCCTGACTTTC.

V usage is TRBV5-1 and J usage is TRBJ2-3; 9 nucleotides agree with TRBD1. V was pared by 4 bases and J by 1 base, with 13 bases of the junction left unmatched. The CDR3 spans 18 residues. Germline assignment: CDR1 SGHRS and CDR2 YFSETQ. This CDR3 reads CASSLGTGYDPRTDTQYF. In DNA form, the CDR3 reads TGCGCCAGCAGCCTCGGGACAGGGTATGACCCACGCACAGATACGCAGTATTTT.

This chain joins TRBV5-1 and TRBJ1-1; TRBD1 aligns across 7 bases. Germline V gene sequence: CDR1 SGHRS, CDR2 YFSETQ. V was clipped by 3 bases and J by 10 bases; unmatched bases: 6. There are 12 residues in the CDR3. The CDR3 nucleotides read TGCGCCAGCAGCTCCGACAGGGCTCCAGCTTTCTTT. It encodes CASSSDRAPAFF.

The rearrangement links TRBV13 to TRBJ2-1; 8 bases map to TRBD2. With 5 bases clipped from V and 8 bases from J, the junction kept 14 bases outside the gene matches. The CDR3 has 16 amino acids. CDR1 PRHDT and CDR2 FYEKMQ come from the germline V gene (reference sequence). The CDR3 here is CASSPSPAGGFYEQFF. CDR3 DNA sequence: TGTGCCAGCAGCCCGTCCCCCGCGGGAGGTTTCTATGAGCAGTTCTTC.

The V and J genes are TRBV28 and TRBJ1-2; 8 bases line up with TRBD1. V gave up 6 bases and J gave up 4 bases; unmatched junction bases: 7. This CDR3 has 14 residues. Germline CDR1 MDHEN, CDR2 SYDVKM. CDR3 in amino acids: CASRTGTGPYGYTF. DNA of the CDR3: TGTGCCAGCAGGACCGGGACAGGACCCTATGGCTACACCTTC.